The 3 T cell receptor beta chains listed next were all sequenced from one sample in a study of CD8+CD57+ T cells in acquired aplastic anemia. Using genomic DNA as the template, TCR beta VDJ and CDR3 profiling was carried out. Each CDR3 protein gets one entry after TCRdb re-called the reads with MiXCR. The table includes about 220,000 distinct CDR3 sequences, 30% to 40% detected once. Material: sorted CD4+, CD8+, or CD8+CD57+ T cells (not recorded which) from PBMCs. These receptors were obtained from a human donor in good health, serving as a control.

In its sample, this clonotype was seen many times. The V and J genes are TRBV19 and TRBJ1-1, with 7 bases aligning to TRBD1. V lost 3 bases and J lost 10; bases outside the gene matches: 5. Germline assignment: CDR1 LNHDA and CDR2 SQIVND (reference sequence). The CDR3 extends over 12 amino acids. The CDR3 region is CASSIPGGTAFF. In nucleotides, the CDR3 is TGTGCCAGTAGTATCCCAGGGGGTACAGCTTTCTTT. Looking up the rest from reference TRBV19 and TRBJ1-1 gives the full variable domain: DGGITQSPKYLFRKEGQNVTLSCEQNLNHDAMYWYRQDPGQGLRLIYYSQIVNDFQKGDIAEGYSVSREKKESFPLTVTSAQKNPTAFYLCASSIPGGTAFFGQGTRLTVV.

This rearrangement joins TRBV20-1 to TRBJ1-1; maybe TRBD1 (5 bases). V lost 5 bases, J lost 0 bases, and 16 bases lay in between. This CDR3 contains 15 residues. CDR1 and CDR2 from the germline V gene are DFQATT and SNEGSKA (reference sequence). The CDR3 loop reads CSADAGTRMNTEAFF. As DNA, the CDR3 is TGCAGTGCTGATGCAGGGACGAGAATGAACACTGAAGCTTTCTTT.

This clonotype was seen at least ten times. V gene TRBV12-3 or TRBV12-4 combines with J gene TRBJ2-1, with TRBD2 identical over 13 bases. J gave up 15 bases and V 5 bases, and 4 bases lay outside the gene matches. The CDR3 runs to 12 residues. The CDR3, as DNA: TGTGCCAGCAGTGCCCGACTAGCGGGAGGGTTCTTC. Residues: CASSARLAGGFF.